Below, 3 T cell receptor beta chains from the same sample are listed, as sequenced in a study of blood T cells in healthy people across ages. It was with a sample-barcoded 5' primer and a J-beta primer mix that a second PCR of roughly 7 to 12 cycles was run. In TCRdb, the 5' RACE reads were re-called with MiXCR into one record per CDR3 protein. The sample lists 650,000 to 1,000,000 distinct CDR3 sequences; roughly 35% were seen once. The specimen was blood. The receptor set was obtained from a young man in good health.

The rearrangement joins TRBV27 to TRBJ2-3; D not certain. Germline lookup yields CDR1 MNHEY and CDR2 SMNVEV (reference sequence). This CDR3 is 16 amino acids long. Trimming removed 2 bases from V and 0 bases from J, with 12 bases in between. As DNA, the CDR3 is TGTGCCAGCAGTTTACAGGCCCAAGTAAGCACAGATACGCAGTATTTT. Residues: CASSLQAQVSTDTQYF.

The gene calls are TRBV28 and TRBJ1-5; D is unclear. V shed 8 bases and J shed 0 bases, with 17 bases lying between them. The length of the CDR3 is 16 residues. CDR1 MDHEN and CDR2 SYDVKM come from the germline V gene. This CDR3 reads CASGPGGRDSNQPQHF. The CDR3 DNA follows: TGTGCCAGCGGTCCAGGTGGGAGGGATAGCAATCAGCCCCAGCATTTT. Looking up the rest from reference TRBV28 and TRBJ1-5 gives the full variable domain: DVKVTQSSRYLVKRTGEKVFLECVQDMDHENMFWYRQDPGLGLRLIYFSYDVKMKEKGDIPEGYSVSREKKERFSLILESASTNQTSMYLCASGPGGRDSNQPQHFGDGTRLSIL.

The chain has TRBV5-5 and TRBJ2-3; TRBD1 agrees at 9 bases. This CDR3 region has 14 residues. Germline CDR1 SGHKS, CDR2 YYEKEE (reference sequence). The junction had 7 bases not matched to a gene; V was cut back by 5 bases and J by 6 bases. CDR3 in DNA: TGTGCCAGCAGTACGGGACAGGGTCAGGATACGCAGTATTTT. Its translation is CASSTGQGQDTQYF.